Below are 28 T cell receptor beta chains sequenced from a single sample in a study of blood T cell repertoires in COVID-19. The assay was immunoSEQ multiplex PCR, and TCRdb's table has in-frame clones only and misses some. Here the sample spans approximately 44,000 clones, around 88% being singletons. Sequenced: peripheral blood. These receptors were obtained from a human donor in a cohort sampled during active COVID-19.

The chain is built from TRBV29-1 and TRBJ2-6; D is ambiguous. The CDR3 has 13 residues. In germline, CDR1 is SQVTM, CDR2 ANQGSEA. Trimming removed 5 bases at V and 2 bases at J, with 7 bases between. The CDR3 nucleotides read TGCAGCGTTTTAACAGCTGGGGCCAACGTCCTGACTTTC. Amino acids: CSVLTAGANVLTF.

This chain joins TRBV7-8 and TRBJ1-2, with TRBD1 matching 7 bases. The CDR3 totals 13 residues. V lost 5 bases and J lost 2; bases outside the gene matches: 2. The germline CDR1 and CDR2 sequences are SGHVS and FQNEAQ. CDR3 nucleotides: TGTGCCAGCAGCGCGACAGGGAACTATGGCTACACCTTC. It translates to CASSATGNYGYTF.

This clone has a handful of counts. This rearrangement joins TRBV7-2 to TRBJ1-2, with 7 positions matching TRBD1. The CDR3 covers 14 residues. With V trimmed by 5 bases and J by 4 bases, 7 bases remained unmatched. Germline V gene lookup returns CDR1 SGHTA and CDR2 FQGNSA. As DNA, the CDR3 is TGTGCCAGCAGCCCCCAACAGGGGAGCTATGGCTACACCTTC. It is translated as CASSPQQGSYGYTF.

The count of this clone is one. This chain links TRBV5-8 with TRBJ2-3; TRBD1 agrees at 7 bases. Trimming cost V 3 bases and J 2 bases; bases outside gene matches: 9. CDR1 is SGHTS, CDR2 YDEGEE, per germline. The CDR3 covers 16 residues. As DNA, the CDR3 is TGTGCCAGCAGCTCAAACAGGGGCCCTTACACAGATACGCAGTATTTT. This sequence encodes CASSSNRGPYTDTQYF.

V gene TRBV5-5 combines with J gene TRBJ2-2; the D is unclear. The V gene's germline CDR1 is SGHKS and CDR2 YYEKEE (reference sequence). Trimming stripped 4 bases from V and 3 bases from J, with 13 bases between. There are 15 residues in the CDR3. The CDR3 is CASSHAPADTGELFF. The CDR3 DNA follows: TGTGCCAGCAGCCACGCTCCGGCGGACACCGGGGAGCTGTTTTTT.

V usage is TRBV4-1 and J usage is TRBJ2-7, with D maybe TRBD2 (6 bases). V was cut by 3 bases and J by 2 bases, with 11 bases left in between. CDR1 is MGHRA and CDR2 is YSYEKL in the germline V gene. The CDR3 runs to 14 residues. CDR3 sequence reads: CASSQAGRTYEQYF. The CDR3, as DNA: TGCGCCAGCAGCCAGGCAGGGAGGACCTACGAGCAGTACTTC.

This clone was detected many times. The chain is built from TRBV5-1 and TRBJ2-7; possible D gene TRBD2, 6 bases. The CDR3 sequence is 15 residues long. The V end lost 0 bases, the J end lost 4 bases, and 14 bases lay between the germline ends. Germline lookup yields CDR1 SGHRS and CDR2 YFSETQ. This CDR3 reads CASSLARGREYEQYF. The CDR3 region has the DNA TGCGCCAGCAGCTTGGCTAGAGGGCGGGAATACGAGCAGTACTTC.

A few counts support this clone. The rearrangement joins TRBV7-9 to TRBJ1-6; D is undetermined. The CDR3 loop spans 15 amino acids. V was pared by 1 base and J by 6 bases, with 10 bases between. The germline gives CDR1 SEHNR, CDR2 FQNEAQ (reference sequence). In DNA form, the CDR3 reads TGTGCCAGCAGCTTAGGGATCGCGGGTAATTCACCCCTCCACTTT. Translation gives CASSLGIAGNSPLHF.

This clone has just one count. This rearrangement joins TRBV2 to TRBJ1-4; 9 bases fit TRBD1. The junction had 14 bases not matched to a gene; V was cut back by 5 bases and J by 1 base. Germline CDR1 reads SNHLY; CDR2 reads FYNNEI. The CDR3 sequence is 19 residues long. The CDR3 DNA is TGTGCCAGCAGTTATTATAACAGGGGGCGCGTCTTAACTAATGAAAAACTGTTTTTT. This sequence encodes CASSYYNRGRVLTNEKLFF.

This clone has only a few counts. The chain's CDR3 is CASSDTDNSPLHF. In DNA, the CDR3 is TGTGCCAGCAGTGACACGGATAATTCACCCCTCCACTTT. The V and J genes are TRBV6-4 and TRBJ1-6; D is uncertain. V gave up 2 bases and J gave up 5 bases, with 4 bases separating them. The germline V gene encodes CDR1 MRHNA and CDR2 SNTAGT. The CDR3 contains 13 residues.

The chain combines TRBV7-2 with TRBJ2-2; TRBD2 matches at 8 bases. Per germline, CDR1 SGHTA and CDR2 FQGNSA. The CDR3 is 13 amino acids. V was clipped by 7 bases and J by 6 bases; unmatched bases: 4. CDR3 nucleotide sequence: TGTGCCAGCATTGCGGGGGGTGCCGGGGAGCTGTTTTTT. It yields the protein CASIAGGAGELFF.

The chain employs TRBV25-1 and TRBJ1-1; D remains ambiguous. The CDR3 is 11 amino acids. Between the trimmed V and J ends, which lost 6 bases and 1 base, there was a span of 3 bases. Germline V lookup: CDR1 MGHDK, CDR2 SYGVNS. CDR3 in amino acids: CASRRNTEAFF. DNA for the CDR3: TGTGCCAGCAGGAGGAACACTGAAGCTTTCTTT.

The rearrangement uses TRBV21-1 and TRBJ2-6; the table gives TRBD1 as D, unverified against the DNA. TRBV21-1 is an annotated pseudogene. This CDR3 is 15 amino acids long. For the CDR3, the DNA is TGTGCCAGCAAAAACAGCCTCGGAAGGACCAACGTCCTGACTTTC. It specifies CASKNSLGRTNVLTF.

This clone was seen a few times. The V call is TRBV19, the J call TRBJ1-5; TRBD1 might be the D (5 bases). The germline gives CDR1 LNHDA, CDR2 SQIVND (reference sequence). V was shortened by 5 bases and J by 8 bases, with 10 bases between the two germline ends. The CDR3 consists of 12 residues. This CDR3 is CASSEKGEPQHF. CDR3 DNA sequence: TGTGCCAGTAGTGAGAAAGGGGAGCCCCAGCATTTT.

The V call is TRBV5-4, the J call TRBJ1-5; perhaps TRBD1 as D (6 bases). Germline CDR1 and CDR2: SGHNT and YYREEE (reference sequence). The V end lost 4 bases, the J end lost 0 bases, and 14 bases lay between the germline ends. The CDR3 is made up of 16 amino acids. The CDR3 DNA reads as TGTGCCAGCAGCATGGGGGGGCAGTTTAGCAATCAGCCCCAGCATTTT. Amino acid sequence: CASSMGGQFSNQPQHF.

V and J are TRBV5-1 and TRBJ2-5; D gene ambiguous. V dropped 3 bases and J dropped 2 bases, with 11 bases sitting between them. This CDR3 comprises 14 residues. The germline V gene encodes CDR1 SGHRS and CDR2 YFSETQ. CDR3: CASSSMADQETQYF. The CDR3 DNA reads TGCGCCAGCAGCTCGATGGCAGATCAAGAGACCCAGTACTTC.

CDR3 DNA: TGTGCCAGCAGCTCCAGACAGGGGAAGAATGAGCAGTTCTTC. Its translation: CASSSRQGKNEQFF. The rearrangement joins TRBV7-9 to TRBJ2-1; 8 nucleotides agree with TRBD1. V shed 4 bases and J 7 bases; nucleotides not matched to a gene: 6. The germline CDR1 and CDR2 sequences are SEHNR and FQNEAQ (reference sequence). The CDR3 runs 14 residues.

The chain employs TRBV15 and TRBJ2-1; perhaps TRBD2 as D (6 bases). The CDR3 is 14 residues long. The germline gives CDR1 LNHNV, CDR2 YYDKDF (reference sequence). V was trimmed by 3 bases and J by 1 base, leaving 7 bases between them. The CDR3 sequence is CATSRGLSYNEQFF. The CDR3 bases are TGTGCCACCAGCAGGGGACTTTCCTACAATGAGCAGTTCTTC. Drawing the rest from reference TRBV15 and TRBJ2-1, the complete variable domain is DAMVIQNPRYQVTQFGKPVTLSCSQTLNHNVMYWYQQKSSQAPKLLFHYYDKDFNNEADTPDNFQSRRPNTSFCFLDIRSPGLGDTAMYLCATSRGLSYNEQFFGPGTRLTVL.

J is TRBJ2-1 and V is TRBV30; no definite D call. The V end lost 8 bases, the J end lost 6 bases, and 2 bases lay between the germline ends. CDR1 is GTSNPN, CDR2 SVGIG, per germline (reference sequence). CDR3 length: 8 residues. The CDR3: CALNEQFF. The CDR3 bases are TGTGCCCTCAATGAGCAGTTCTTC.

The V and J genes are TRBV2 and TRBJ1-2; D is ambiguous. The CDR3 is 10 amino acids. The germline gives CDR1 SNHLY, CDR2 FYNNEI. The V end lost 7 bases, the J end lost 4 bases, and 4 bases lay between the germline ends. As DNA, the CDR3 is TGTGCCAGCACCCTCTATGGCTACACCTTC. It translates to CASTLYGYTF.

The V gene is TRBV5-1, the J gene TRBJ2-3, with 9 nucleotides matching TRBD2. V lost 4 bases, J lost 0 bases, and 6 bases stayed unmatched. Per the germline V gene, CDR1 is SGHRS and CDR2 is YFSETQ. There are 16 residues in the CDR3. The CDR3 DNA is TGCGCCAGCAGCGTCCCAGCGGGGGGAAGCACAGATACGCAGTATTTT. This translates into CASSVPAGGSTDTQYF.

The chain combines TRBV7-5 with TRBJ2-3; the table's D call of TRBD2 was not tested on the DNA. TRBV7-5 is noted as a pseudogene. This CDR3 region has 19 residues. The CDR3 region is CVRSSRLAGGETSTDTQYF. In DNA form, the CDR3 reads TGTGTCAGAAGCTCACGACTAGCGGGGGGGGAAACTAGCACAGATACGCAGTATTTT.

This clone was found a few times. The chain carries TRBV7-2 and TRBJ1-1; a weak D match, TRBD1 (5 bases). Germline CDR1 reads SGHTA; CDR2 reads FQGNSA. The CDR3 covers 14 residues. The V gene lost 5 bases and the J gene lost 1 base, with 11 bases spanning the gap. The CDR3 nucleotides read TGTGCCAGCAGCGCGCAAACAGGGAACACTGAAGCTTTCTTT. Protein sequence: CASSAQTGNTEAFF.

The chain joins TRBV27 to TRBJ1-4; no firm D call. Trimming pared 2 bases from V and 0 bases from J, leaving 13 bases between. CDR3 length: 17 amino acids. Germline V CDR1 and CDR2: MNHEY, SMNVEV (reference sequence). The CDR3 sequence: CASSLGQPTATNEKLFF. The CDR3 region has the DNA TGTGCCAGCAGTTTAGGGCAGCCCACTGCAACTAATGAAAAACTGTTTTTT.

The CDR3 here is CASSLVAEYNEQFF. In DNA, the CDR3 is TGCGCCAGCAGCTTGGTAGCGGAATACAATGAGCAGTTCTTC. V and J are TRBV5-1 and TRBJ2-1; TRBD2 might be the D (6 bases). Between the trimmed V and J ends, which lost 0 bases and 4 bases, there was a span of 8 bases. The CDR3 is 14 amino acids. Germline CDR1 and CDR2: SGHRS and YFSETQ.

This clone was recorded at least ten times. The CDR3 here is CASSLGMGQGDDEQFF. The CDR3 nucleotides read TGTGCCAGCAGCTTGGGAATGGGACAGGGGGACGATGAGCAGTTCTTC. The rearrangement joins TRBV5-6 to TRBJ2-1; 11 bases line up with TRBD1. Trimming at V came to 0 bases and at J to 8 bases, leaving 7 bases not matched to a gene. The germline V gene encodes CDR1 SGHDT and CDR2 YYEEEE. The CDR3 is 16 amino acids.

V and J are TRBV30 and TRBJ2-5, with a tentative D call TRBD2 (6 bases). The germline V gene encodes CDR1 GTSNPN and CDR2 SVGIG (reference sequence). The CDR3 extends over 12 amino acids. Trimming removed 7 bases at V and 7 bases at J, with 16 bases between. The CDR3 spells CAYSTPGRTQYF. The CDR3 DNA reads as TGTGCCTATTCGACCCCCGGGAGGACCCAGTACTTC.

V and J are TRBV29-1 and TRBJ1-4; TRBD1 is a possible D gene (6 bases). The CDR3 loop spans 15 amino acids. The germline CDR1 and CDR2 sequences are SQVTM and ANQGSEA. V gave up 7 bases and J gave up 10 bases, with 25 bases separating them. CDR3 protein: CSAQGVGGGEGKLFF. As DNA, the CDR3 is TGCAGCGCCCAAGGGGTCGGAGGGGGGGAAGGAAAACTGTTTTTT.